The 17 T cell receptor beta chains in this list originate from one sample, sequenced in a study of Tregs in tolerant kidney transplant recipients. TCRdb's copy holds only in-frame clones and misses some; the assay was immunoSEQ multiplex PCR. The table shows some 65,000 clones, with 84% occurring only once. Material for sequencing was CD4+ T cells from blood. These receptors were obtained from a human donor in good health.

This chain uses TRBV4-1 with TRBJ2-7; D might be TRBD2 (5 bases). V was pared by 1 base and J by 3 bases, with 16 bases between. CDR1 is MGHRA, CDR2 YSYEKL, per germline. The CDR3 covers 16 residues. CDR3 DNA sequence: TGCGCCAGCAGCCAAGGACTATCCGGCTTGGGCTACGAGCAGTACTTC. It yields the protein CASSQGLSGLGYEQYF.

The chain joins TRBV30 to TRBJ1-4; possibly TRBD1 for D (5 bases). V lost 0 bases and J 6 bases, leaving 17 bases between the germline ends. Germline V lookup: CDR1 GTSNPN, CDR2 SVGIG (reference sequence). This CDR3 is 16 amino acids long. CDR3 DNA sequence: TGTGCCTGGAGTGTATCTCCGACAGCACAACATGAAAAACTGTTTTTT. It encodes CAWSVSPTAQHEKLFF.

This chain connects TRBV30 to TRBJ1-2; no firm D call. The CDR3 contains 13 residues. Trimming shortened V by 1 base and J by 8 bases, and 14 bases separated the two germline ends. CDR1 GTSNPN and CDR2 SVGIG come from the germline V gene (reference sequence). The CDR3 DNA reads TGTGCCTGGAGTGGAGAACGGGCTTTCGGCTACACCTTC. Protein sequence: CAWSGERAFGYTF. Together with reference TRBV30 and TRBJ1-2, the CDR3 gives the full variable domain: SQTIHQWPATLVQPVGSPLSLECTVEGTSNPNLYWYRQAAGRGLQLLFYSVGIGQISSEVPQNLSASRPQDRQFILSSKKLLLSDSGFYLCAWSGERAFGYTFGSGTRLTVV.

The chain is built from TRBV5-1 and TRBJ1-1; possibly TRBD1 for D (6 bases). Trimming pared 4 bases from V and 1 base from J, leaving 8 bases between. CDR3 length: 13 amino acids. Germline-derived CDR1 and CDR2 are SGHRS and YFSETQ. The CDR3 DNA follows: TGCGCCAGCAGCCTGACAGGGAACACTGAAGCTTTCTTT. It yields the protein CASSLTGNTEAFF.

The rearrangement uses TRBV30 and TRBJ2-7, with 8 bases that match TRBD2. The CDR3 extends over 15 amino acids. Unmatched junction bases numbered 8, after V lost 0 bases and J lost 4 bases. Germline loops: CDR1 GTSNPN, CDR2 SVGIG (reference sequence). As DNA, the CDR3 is TGTGCCTGGAGTGTAGAGCGGGGGCTCTCATACGAGCAGTACTTC. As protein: CAWSVERGLSYEQYF. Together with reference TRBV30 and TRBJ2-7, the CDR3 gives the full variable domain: SQTIHQWPATLVQPVGSPLSLECTVEGTSNPNLYWYRQAAGRGLQLLFYSVGIGQISSEVPQNLSASRPQDRQFILSSKKLLLSDSGFYLCAWSVERGLSYEQYFGPGTRLTVT.

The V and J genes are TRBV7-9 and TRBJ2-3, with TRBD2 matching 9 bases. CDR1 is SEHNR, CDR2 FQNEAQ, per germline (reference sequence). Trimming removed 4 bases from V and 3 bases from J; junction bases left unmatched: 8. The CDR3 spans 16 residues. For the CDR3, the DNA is TGTGCCAGCAGCTGGGGTGGGGGACTAGCTACAGATACGCAGTATTTT. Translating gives CASSWGGGLATDTQYF.

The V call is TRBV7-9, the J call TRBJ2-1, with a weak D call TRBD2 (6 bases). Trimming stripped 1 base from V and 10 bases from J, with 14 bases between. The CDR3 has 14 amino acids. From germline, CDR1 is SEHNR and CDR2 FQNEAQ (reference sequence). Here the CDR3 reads CASSLVSTRAEQFF. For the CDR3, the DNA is TGTGCCAGCAGCTTAGTCTCGACTAGGGCAGAGCAGTTCTTC.

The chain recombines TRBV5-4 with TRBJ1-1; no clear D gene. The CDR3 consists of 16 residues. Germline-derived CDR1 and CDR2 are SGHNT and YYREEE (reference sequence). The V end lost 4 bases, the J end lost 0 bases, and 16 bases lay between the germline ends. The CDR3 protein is CASSIQGRAMNTEAFF. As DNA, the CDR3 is TGTGCCAGCAGCATACAAGGACGAGCAATGAACACTGAAGCTTTCTTT.

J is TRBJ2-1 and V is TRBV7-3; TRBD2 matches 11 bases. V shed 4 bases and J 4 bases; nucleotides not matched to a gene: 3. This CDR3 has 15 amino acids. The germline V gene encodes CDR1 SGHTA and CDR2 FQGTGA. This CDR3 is CASSSASGGYNEQFF. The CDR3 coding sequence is TGTGCCAGCAGCTCGGCTAGCGGGGGGTACAATGAGCAGTTCTTC.

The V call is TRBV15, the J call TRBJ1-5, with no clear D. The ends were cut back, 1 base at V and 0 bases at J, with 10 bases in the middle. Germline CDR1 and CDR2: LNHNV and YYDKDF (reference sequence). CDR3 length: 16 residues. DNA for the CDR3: TGTGCCACCAGCAGAGGCTACAGCGATAGCAATCAGCCCCAGCATTTT. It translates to CATSRGYSDSNQPQHF.

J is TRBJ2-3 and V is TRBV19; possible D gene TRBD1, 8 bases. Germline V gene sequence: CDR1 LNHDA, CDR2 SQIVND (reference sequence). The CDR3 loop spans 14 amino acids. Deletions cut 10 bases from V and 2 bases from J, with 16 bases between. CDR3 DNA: TGTGCCACCAGGACAGGGAGGGACACAGATACGCAGTATTTT. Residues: CATRTGRDTDTQYF.

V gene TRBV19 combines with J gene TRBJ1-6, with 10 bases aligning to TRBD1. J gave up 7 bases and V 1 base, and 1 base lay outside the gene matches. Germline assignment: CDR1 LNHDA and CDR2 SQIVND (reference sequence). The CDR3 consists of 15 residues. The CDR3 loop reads CASSIGTGGNSPLHF. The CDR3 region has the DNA TGTGCCAGTAGTATAGGGACAGGGGGAAATTCACCCCTCCACTTT.

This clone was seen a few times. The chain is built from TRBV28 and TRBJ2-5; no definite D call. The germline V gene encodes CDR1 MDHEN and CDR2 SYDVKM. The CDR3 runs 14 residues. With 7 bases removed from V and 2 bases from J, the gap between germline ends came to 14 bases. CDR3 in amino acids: CASTGAGRQETQYF. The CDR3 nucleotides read TGTGCCAGCACCGGTGCCGGCAGACAAGAGACCCAGTACTTC.

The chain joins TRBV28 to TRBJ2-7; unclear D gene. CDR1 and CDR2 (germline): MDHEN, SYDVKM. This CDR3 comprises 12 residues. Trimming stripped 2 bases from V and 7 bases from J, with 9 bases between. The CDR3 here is CASSLGVREQYF. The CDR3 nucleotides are TGTGCCAGCAGTTTAGGGGTGAGGGAGCAGTACTTC. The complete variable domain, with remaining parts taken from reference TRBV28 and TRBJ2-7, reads DVKVTQSSRYLVKRTGEKVFLECVQDMDHENMFWYRQDPGLGLRLIYFSYDVKMKEKGDIPEGYSVSREKKERFSLILESASTNQTSMYLCASSLGVREQYFGPGTRLTVT.

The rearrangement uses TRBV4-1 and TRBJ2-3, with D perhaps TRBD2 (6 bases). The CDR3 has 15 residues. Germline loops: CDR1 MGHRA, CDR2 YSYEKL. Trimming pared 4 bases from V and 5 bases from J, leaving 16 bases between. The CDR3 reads CASSRLGPEGDTQYF. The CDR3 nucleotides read TGCGCCAGCAGCCGACTAGGCCCGGAGGGAGATACGCAGTATTTT.

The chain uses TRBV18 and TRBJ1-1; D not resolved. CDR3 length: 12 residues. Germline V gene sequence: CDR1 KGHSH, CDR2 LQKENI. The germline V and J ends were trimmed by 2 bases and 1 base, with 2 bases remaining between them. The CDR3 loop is CASSPRNTEAFF. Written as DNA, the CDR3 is TGTGCCAGCTCACCAAGGAACACTGAAGCTTTCTTT.

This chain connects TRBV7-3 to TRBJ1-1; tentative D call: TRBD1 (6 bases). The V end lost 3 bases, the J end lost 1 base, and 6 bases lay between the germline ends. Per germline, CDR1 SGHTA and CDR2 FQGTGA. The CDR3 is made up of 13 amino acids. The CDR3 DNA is TGTGCCAGCAGCTTGACAGGGAACACTGAAGCTTTCTTT. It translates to CASSLTGNTEAFF.